These 10 T cell receptor beta chains originate from one sample sequenced in a study of CD8 T cells in Susac syndrome. Reverse transcription of about 0.5 to 1 ug RNA used random hexamers. TCRdb processed the immunoSEQ multiplex PCR reads anew with MiXCR; each CDR3 protein has one entry. The repertoire holds roughly 100,000 distinct CDR3 sequences, approximately 93% seen once, with around 0.41% in the top ten. The source material was CD8+ T cells from PBMCs. The source of these receptors is a human donor with Susac syndrome.

This chain connects TRBV6-4 to TRBJ2-1; 11 bases fit TRBD1. With 3 bases clipped from V and 7 bases from J, the junction kept 8 bases outside the gene matches. CDR1 and CDR2 (germline): MRHNA, SNTAGT. The CDR3 consists of 16 residues. The CDR3 loop reads CASSEFGTGGWNEQFF. DNA of the CDR3: TGTGCCAGCAGTGAATTCGGGACAGGGGGATGGAATGAGCAGTTCTTC.

The V call is TRBV20-1, the J call TRBJ2-1; tentatively, D is TRBD1 or TRBD2 (6 bases each). The V gene lost 3 bases and the J gene lost 4 bases, with 13 bases spanning the gap. CDR3 length equals 14 residues. CDR1 and CDR2 from the germline V gene are DFQATT and SNEGSKA (reference sequence). The CDR3 loop is CSARVRGRYNEQFF. CDR3 in DNA: TGCAGTGCTAGGGTCCGGGGGCGATACAATGAGCAGTTCTTC.

The rearrangement uses TRBV20-1 and TRBJ1-1; D is undetermined. The CDR3 is 13 residues long. Between the trimmed V and J ends, which lost 4 bases and 0 bases, there was a span of 9 bases. Germline assignment: CDR1 DFQATT and CDR2 SNEGSKA (reference sequence). The CDR3 region is CSAIHPVNTEAFF. The CDR3 DNA is TGCAGTGCTATACACCCCGTGAACACTGAAGCTTTCTTT.

V and J are TRBV6-2 or TRBV6-3 and TRBJ1-1; D might be TRBD1 (6 bases). The V gene lost 6 bases and the J gene lost 5 bases, with 10 bases spanning the gap. This CDR3 spans 12 amino acids. Per germline, CDR1 MNHEY and CDR2 SVGEGT. CDR3 DNA: TGTGCCAGCAGACTGGGACAAACTGAAGCTTTCTTT. Protein product: CASRLGQTEAFF.

J is TRBJ2-1 and V is TRBV19; a weak D match, TRBD2 (6 bases). V lost 5 bases to trimming and J lost 3 bases, with 14 bases between them. CDR3 length: 15 residues. Germline V gives CDR1 LNHDA, CDR2 SQIVND (reference sequence). The CDR3 nucleotides are TGTGCCAGTAGTGGCGGGACTTACCACTACAATGAGCAGTTCTTC. It translates to CASSGGTYHYNEQFF.

V and J are TRBV12-3 or TRBV12-4 and TRBJ1-5, with D possibly being TRBD1 (5 bases). The CDR3 contains 15 residues. Trimming stripped 5 bases from V and 0 bases from J, with 11 bases between. CDR3 loop: CASSDGGYSNQPQHF. CDR3 coding DNA: TGTGCCAGCAGTGACGGGGGATATAGCAATCAGCCCCAGCATTTT.

The genes are TRBV27 and TRBJ2-1, with 12 bases fitting TRBD2. V lost 5 bases, J lost 5 bases, and 7 bases stayed unmatched. The CDR3 has 16 amino acids. CDR1 is MNHEY, CDR2 SMNVEV, per germline (reference sequence). CDR3 DNA sequence: TGTGCCAGCAGTCCCCTGACTAGCGGGGGAAACAATGAGCAGTTCTTC. Amino acid sequence: CASSPLTSGGNNEQFF.

In its sample, this clonotype was seen a few times. V is TRBV27 and J is TRBJ2-7; the D is unclear. The CDR3 sequence is 13 residues long. Between the trimmed V and J ends, which lost 3 bases and 0 bases, there was a span of 6 bases. Germline V gives CDR1 MNHEY, CDR2 SMNVEV (reference sequence). Here the CDR3 reads CASSLVDSYEQYF. The DNA for the CDR3 is TGTGCCAGCAGTTTGGTGGACTCCTACGAGCAGTACTTC.

The rearrangement uses TRBV5-6 and TRBJ2-5; 7 bases are a match to TRBD2. Germline V CDR1 and CDR2: SGHDT, YYEEEE. The CDR3 length is 14 residues. The ends lost 5 bases at V and 5 bases at J; junction bases unmatched: 9. For the CDR3, the DNA is TGTGCCAGCAGTCCCCAGCGGGGAGGGGAGACCCAGTACTTC. Amino acids: CASSPQRGGETQYF.

The J gene is TRBJ1-2, the V gene TRBV6-5; a weak D match, TRBD1 (6 bases). The length of the CDR3 is 12 residues. Per the germline V gene, CDR1 is MNHEY and CDR2 is SVGAGI. CDR3: CATVAGVSGYTF. Written as DNA, the CDR3 is TGTGCTACCGTGGCAGGGGTGAGCGGCTACACCTTC.